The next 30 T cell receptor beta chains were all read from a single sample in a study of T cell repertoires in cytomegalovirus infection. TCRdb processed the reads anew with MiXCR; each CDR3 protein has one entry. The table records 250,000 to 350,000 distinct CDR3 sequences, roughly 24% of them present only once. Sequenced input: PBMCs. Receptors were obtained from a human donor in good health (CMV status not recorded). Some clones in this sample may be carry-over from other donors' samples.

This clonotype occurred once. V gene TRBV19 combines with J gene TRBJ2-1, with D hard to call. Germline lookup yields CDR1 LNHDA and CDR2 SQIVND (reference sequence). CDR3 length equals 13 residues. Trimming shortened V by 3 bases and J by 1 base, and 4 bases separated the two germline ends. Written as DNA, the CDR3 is TGTGCCAGTAGTATGGGATCCTACAATGAGCAGTTCTTC. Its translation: CASSMGSYNEQFF.

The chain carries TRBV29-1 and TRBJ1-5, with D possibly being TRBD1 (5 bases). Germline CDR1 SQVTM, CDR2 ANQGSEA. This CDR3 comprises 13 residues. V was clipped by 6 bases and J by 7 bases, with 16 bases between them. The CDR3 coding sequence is TGCAGCGTCCAAGGAGGAAGGGACCAGCCCCAGCATTTT. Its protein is CSVQGGRDQPQHF.

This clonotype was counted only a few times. The CDR3 sequence: CASSVTQSYGYTF. CDR3 DNA: TGTGCCAGCAGTGTCACCCAGAGCTATGGCTACACCTTC. The gene calls are TRBV12-3 or TRBV12-4 and TRBJ1-2; D remains ambiguous. Trimming stripped 5 bases from V and 4 bases from J, with 11 bases between. The CDR3 runs to 13 residues.

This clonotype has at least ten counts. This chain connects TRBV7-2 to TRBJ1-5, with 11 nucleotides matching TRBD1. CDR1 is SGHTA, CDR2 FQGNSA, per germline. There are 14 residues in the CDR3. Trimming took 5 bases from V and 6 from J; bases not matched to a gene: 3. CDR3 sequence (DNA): TGTGCCAGCAGCCGGACAGGGGGCATTCAGCCCCAGCATTTT. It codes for CASSRTGGIQPQHF.

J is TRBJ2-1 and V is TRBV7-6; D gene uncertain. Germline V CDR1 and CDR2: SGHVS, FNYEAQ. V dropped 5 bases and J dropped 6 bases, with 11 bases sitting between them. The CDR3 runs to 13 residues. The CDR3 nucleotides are TGTGCCAGCAGCGTACTTATTGGCAATGAGCAGTTCTTC. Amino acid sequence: CASSVLIGNEQFF.

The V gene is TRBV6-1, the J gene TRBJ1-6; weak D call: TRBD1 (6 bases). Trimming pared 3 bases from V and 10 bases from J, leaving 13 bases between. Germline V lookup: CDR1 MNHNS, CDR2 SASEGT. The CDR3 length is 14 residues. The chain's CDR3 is CASSESGDGSPLHF. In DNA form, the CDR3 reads TGTGCCAGCAGTGAGTCAGGGGACGGATCACCCCTCCACTTT.

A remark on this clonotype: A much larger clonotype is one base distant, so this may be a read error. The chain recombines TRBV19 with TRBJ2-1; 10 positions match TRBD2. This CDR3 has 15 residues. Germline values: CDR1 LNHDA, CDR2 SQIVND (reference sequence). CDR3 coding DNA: TGTGCCAGTAGTGTGGCTAGCGGGAGCTACAGTGAGCAGTTCTTC. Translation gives CASSVASGSYSEQFF.

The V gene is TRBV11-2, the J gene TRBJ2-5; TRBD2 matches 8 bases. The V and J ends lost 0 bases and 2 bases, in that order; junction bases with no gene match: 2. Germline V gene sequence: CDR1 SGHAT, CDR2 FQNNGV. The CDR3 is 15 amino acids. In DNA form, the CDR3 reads TGTGCCAGCAGCTTAGATCCGGGGGGGCAAGAGACCCAGTACTTC. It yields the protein CASSLDPGGQETQYF. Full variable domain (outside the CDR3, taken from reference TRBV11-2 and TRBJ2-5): EAGVAQSPRYKIIEKRQSVAFWCNPISGHATLYWYQQILGQGPKLLIQFQNNGVVDDSQLPKDRFSAERLKGVDSTLKIQPAKLEDSAVYLCASSLDPGGQETQYFGPGTRLLVL.

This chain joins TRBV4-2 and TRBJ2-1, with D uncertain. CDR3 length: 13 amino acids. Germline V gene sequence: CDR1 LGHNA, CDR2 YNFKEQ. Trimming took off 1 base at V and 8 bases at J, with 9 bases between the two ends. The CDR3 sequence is CASSQGTVDEQFF. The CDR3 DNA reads TGTGCCAGCAGCCAAGGGACCGTGGATGAGCAGTTCTTC.

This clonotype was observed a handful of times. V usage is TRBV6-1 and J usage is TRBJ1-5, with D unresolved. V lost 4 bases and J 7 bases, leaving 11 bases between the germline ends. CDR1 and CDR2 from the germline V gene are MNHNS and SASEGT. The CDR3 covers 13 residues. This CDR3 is CASSGAWSQPQHF. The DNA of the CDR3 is TGTGCCAGCAGTGGGGCATGGAGCCAGCCCCAGCATTTT.

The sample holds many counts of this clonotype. The CDR3 nucleotides are TGTGCCAGCAGTGACTCGGCGGGGTCCACAGATACGCAGTATTTT. Translation gives CASSDSAGSTDTQYF. This chain uses TRBV6-4 with TRBJ2-3, with D possibly being TRBD2 (6 bases). The CDR3 spans 15 residues. V was trimmed by 0 bases and J by 2 bases, leaving 9 bases between them. Germline CDR1 and CDR2: MRHNA and SNTAGT.

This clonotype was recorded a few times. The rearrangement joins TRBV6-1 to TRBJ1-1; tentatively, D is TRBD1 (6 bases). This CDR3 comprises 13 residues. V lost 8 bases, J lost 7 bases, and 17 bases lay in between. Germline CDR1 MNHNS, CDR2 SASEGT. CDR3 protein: CASAPGGTLEAFF. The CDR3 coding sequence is TGTGCCAGCGCCCCCGGGGGCACCCTTGAAGCTTTCTTT.

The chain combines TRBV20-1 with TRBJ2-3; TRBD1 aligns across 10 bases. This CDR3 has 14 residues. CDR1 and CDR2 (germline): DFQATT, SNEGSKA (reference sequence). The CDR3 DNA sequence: TGCAGCACTCCGGGACAGGGGCGGACAGATACGCAGTATTTT. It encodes CSTPGQGRTDTQYF.

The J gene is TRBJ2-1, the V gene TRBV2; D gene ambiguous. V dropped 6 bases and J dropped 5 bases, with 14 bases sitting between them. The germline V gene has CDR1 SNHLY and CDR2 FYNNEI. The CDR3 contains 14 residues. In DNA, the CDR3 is TGTGCCAGCAGGGACCGGGTGATCCACAATGAGCAGTTCTTC. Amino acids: CASRDRVIHNEQFF.

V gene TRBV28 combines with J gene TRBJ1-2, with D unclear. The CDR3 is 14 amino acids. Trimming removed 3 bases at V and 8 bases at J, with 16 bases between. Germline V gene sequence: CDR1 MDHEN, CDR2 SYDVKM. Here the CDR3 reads CASSLAGDGRGYTF. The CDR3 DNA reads TGTGCCAGCAGTTTGGCGGGAGATGGGAGGGGCTACACCTTC.

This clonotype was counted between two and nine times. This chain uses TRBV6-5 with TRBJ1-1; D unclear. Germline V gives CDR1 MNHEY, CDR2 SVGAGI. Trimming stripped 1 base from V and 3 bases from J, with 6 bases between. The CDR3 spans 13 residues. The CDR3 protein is CASSYYGDTEAFF. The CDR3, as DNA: TGTGCCAGCAGTTACTACGGGGACACTGAAGCTTTCTTT.

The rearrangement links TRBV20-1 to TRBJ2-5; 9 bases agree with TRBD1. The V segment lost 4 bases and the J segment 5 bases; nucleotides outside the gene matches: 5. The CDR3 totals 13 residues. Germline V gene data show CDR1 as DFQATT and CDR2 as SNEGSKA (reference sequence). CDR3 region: CSAIGTGSETQYF. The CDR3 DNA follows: TGCAGTGCTATCGGGACAGGGAGTGAGACCCAGTACTTC.

For the CDR3, the DNA is TGTGCCAGCAGACCCGAGACAGGGAACACTGAAGCTTTCTTT. It codes for CASRPETGNTEAFF. The rearrangement links TRBV2 to TRBJ1-1, with TRBD1 as a possible D gene (6 bases). CDR3 length equals 14 residues. The V end was cut by 6 bases, the J end by 1 base, with 12 bases between. Germline CDR1 reads SNHLY; CDR2 reads FYNNEI.

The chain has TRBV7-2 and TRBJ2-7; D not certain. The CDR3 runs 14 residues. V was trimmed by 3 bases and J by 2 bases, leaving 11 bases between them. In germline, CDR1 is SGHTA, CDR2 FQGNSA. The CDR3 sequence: CASSFGSCTYEQYV. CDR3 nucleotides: TGTGCCAGCAGCTTCGGTAGCTGTACCTACGAGCAGTACGTC.

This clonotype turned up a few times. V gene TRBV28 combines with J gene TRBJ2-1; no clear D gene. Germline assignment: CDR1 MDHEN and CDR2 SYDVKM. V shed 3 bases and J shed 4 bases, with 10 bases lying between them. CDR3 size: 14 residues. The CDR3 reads CASSFPQKYNEQFF. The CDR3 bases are TGTGCCAGCAGTTTTCCTCAGAAGTACAATGAGCAGTTCTTC.

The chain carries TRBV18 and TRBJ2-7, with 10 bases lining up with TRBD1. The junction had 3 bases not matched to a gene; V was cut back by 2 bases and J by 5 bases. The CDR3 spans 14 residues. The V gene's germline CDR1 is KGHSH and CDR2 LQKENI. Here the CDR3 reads CASSPGDRGHEQYF. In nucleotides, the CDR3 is TGTGCCAGCTCACCAGGGGACAGGGGTCACGAGCAGTACTTC.

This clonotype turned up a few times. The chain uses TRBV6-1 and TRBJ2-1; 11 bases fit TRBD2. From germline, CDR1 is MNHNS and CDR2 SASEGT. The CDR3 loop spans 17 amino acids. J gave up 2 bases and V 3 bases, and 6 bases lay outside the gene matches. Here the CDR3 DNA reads TGTGCCAGCAGTGATGTGTCGGGACTAGCGGCCTACAATGAGCAGTTCTTC. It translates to CASSDVSGLAAYNEQFF.

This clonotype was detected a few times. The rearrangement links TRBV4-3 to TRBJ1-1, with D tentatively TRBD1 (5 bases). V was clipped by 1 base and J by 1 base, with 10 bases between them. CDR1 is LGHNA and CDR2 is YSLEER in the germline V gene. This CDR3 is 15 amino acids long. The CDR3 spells CASSQVRDGNTEAFF. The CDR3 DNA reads TGCGCCAGCAGCCAAGTACGGGACGGGAACACTGAAGCTTTCTTT.

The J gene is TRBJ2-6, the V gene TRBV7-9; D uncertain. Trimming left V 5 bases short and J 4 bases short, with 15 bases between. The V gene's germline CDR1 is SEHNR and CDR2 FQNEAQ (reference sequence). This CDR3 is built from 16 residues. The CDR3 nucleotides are TGTGCCAGCAGCCCCCCCTGGGGTGCCGGGGCCAACGTCCTGACTTTC. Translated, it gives CASSPPWGAGANVLTF.

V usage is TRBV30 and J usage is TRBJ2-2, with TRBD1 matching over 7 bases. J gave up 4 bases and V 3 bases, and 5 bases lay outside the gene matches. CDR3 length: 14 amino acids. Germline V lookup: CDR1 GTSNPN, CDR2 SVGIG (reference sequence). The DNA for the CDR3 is TGTGCCTGGAGCGTAACAGGGGCCACCGGGGAGCTGTTTTTT. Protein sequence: CAWSVTGATGELFF.

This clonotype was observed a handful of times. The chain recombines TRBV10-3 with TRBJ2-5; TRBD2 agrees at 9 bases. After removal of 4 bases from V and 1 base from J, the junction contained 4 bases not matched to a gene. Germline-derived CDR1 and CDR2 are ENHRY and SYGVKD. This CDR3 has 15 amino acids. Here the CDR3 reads CAISGLAGSQETQYF. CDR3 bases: TGTGCCATCAGTGGGCTAGCGGGGTCCCAAGAGACCCAGTACTTC.

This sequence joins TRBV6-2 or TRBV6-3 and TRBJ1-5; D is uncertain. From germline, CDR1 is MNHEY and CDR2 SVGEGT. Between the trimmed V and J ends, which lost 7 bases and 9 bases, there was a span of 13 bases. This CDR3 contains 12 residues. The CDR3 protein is CASTSPQGPQHF. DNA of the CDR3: TGTGCCAGCACCTCCCCCCAAGGGCCCCAGCATTTT.

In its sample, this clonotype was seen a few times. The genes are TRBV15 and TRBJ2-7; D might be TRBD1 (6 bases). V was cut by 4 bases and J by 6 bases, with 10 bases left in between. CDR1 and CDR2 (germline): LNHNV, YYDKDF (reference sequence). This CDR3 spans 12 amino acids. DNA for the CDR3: TGTGCCACCAGCACCCAGGGGTCCGAGCAGTACTTC. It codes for CATSTQGSEQYF.

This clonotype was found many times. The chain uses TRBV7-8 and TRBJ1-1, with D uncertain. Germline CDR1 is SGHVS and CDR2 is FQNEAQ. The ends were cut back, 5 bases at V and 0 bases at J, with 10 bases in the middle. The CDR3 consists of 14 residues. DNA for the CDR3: TGTGCCAGCAGCGTATGGAGACTGAACACTGAAGCTTTCTTT. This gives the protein CASSVWRLNTEAFF. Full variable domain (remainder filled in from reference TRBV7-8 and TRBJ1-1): GAGVSQSPRYKVAKRGQDVALRCDPISGHVSLFWYQQALGQGPEFLTYFQNEAQLDKSGLPSDRFFAERPEGSVSTLKIQRTQQEDSAVYLCASSVWRLNTEAFFGQGTRLTVV.

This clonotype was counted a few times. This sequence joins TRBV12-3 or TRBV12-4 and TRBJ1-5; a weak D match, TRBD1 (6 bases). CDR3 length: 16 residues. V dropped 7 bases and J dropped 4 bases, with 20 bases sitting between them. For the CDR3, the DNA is TGTGCCAGCATGGAAGCGGGCAAAACAGGGAATCAGCCCCAGCATTTT. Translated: CASMEAGKTGNQPQHF.